This T cell receptor beta chain was sequenced for a study of cytomegalovirus exposure and HLA in healthy donors. Overall study findings and caveats: Among TCR beta chains, those listed as cytomegalovirus-associated numbered some 170. Later analysis demonstrated an association between a missense DCLRE1C variant and TCR beta V- and J-gene trimming. An Asian-associated ancestry cluster reportedly showed fewer N-insertions than the approximately 700-donor mean in a later analysis.

Germline-derived CDR1 and CDR2 are MNHEY and SMNVEV (reference sequence). J was trimmed by 7 bases and V by 5 bases; bases with no gene match: 14. The CDR3 is 17 amino acids. The PCR employed 60 Vbeta primers together with 13 Jbeta primers. TCRdb keeps only in-frame clones here, not all; method: immunoSEQ multiplex PCR. The sample holds 150,000 to 200,000 clones, around 81% seen once. With respect to this clone: Its specificity is unknown.

The donors, nominally healthy at sampling, likely had unrecorded immune exposures. V is TRBV27 and J is TRBJ2-1; TRBD2 matches 10 bases. The TCR comes from a man aged 40-49 years in good health and CMV-seronegative. Source material: PBMCs. Here the CDR3 DNA reads TGTGCCAGCAGTCAGGGAGCGGGAGGGCCCGGTCGAAATGAGCAGTTCTTC. It is translated as CASSQGAGGPGRNEQFF.